This T cell receptor beta chain emerged from a study of naive and memory T cell subsets (dated by TCRdb to about 2017). Broadly, across the study: The figure summarizing these samples reported ten or so blood donors, 7 tuberculin skin test biopsies and 3 saline control biopsies. PCR2 was typically performed as a SYBR Green qPCR that was stopped at a set threshold, although end-point PCR (roughly 6 cycles) could be used instead for low-input samples. Results the study describes overall, beyond this receptor: The potential sensitivity of the RNA-based method to TCR transcript changes with T cell activation and differentiation was acknowledged.

The library was made by 5' RACE. The ligated cDNA was amplified by four rounds of PCR, in which nested alpha and beta constant region primers were used together with the SP2 primer. For the blood and skin samples, reverse transcription of TCR RNA was done with SuperScript IV along with alpha and beta constant region primers. Using T4 RNA ligase 1, an oligonucleotide carrying both the Illumina SP2 primer and a UMI was ligated onto the 3' end of the cDNA. To prevent hairpin formation, the 12-nucleotide UMI was made up of two random hexamers with an eight-base spacer between them. From the second PCR onward, TCR alpha and beta chain libraries were processed separately and dual indexed for multiplexing. After pooling, the indexed libraries were analyzed by capillary electrophoresis and sequenced on either an Illumina MiSeq or NextSeq. To boost base diversity and improve cluster recognition, PhiX DNA at about 5-7.5% was spiked into the libraries. On the authors' methods: UMIs were extracted from read 2 by Demultiplexor and combined with the TCR sequence from read 1, and reads were split according to sample indices. Decombinator identified V and J genes and V-J junctions, assigning each TCR a five-part identifier including V and J deletions. Collapsinator used UMIs to correct sequencing errors and PCR amplification heterogeneity, yielding UMI-based abundance per TCR. CDR3Translator turned identifiers into nucleotide sequence, translated that sequence into amino acids, and pulled out CDR3 regions based on terminal motifs. After normalization to the amount of input RNA, error-corrected alpha and beta TCR counts from blood and skin were compared. TCRdb itself trimmed the public reads at Q25 with fastp, ran MiXCR and retained productive beta chains. Every CDR3 protein is listed once, alongside the most common genes and DNA of its rows. V and J calls and clone size were set by TCRdb, not the authors. This sample gives 58,000 or so distinct CDR3 sequences in total; 6% to 8% of them show up just once. 9% to 10% of the sample belongs to the ten largest clones.

The study reported a robust and sensitive protocol to amplify, sequence and analyze TCRs, based on 3' ligation of a UMI-containing oligonucleotide to TCR cDNA. Whole blood analysis involved drawing more than 2 ml of peripheral blood from adult healthy volunteers into Tempus tubes and then extracting RNA following the manufacturer's instructions. Total RNA, without cell sorting, was DNase treated with RQ1 DNase before reverse transcription, targeting roughly 1 to 1,100 ng input. Libraries were prepared from skin biopsies and whole blood so that pipeline robustness could be tested in samples in which T cells form a minority population. Regarding this clonotype: It has no known antigen specificity. The input lacks base qualities; no much larger clone sits a single base away.

Including cysteine and phenylalanine, the CDR3 has 14 amino acids. The read is trimmed to its CDR3 DNA, 42 bases read in frame from base 1. The germline V gene sets CDR1 to MNHEY and CDR2 to SVGAGI. Trimming at the junction amounts to 6 bases on V and 5 bases on J, and the germline ends lie 17 bases apart. Recombination connected TRBV6-5 to TRBJ2-7, with the D gene uncertain. This receptor was identified in a female donor in good health. The sequenced DNA: TGTGCCAGCAGCGACTGGGGTAATAGCCACGAGCAGTACTTC. Its protein reads: CASSDWGNSHEQYF.